The rows below give T cell receptor beta chains drawn from one sample of a study of cytomegalovirus exposure and HLA in healthy donors. Method: immunoSEQ multiplex PCR; TCRdb's copy keeps in-frame clones and lacks some. Here the sample spans about 98,000 clones, more than 60% being singletons. The sample comprised PBMCs. These receptors all stem from a man between 45 and 60 years old in good health and CMV-seronegative. Each CDR3 is given with its conserved first and last residue. The D gene is left open where the match is weak. Only some rows state a clone size, as once, few, many or a class for expanded clones.

>TRBJ1-4|.|.|TRBV7-9
CASSKAREPTNEKLFF
TGTGCCAGCAGCAAAGCTCGGGAGCCAACTAATGAAAAACTGTTTTTT
>TRBJ1-3|.|.|TRBV7-9
CASSLVGQQFGNTIYF
TGTGCCAGCAGCTTAGTAGGACAGCAGTTTGGAAACACCATATATTTT
>TRBJ1-4|.|.|TRBV5-1
CASSARVSKEKLFF
TGCGCCAGCAGCGCCAGGGTTTCTAAGGAAAAACTGTTTTTT
>TRBJ1-1|.|.|TRBV19
CASSIGRGRNTEAFF
TGTGCCAGTAGTATAGGGAGAGGGAGGAACACTGAAGCTTTCTTT
>TRBJ2-3|TRBD2|few|TRBV6-6
CASSGTSGHTDTQYF
TGTGCCAGCAGTGGGACTAGCGGACACACAGATACGCAGTATTTT
>TRBJ2-1|.|once|TRBV2
CASTGSSERSYNEQFF
TGTGCCAGCACCGGATCTAGCGAGCGCTCCTACAATGAGCAGTTCTTC
>TRBJ2-7|TRBD2|.|TRBV4-2
CASSQDPSGIPSSFYEQYF
TGTGCCAGCAGCCAAGACCCAAGCGGGATCCCTTCCTCTTTCTACGAGCAGTACTTC
>TRBJ1-2|.|.|TRBV19
CASSFEGGANYGYTF
TGTGCCAGTAGTTTCGAGGGAGGTGCTAACTATGGCTACACCTTC
>TRBJ1-4|.|.|TRBV5-1
CASSRQGLNEKLFF
TGCGCCAGCAGCCGGCAGGGCCTTAATGAAAAACTGTTTTTT
>TRBJ2-7|TRBD1|.|TRBV5-1
CASSPDRFPYEQYF
TGCGCCAGCAGCCCGGACAGGTTCCCCTACGAGCAGTACTTC
>TRBJ1-4|.|.|TRBV18
CASSPLGGENEKLFF
TGTGCCAGCTCACCACTCGGGGGGGAGAATGAAAAACTGTTTTTT
>TRBJ2-1|TRBD2|.|TRBV9
CASSGDLAGDKYNEQFF
TGTGCCAGCAGCGGGGACCTAGCGGGAGATAAGTACAATGAGCAGTTCTTC
>TRBJ2-7|.|.|TRBV5-1
CASSLDESTHSYEQYF
TGCGCCAGCAGCTTGGATGAGTCGACACATAGCTACGAGCAGTACTTC
>TRBJ2-7|TRBD2|.|TRBV29-1
CSATGVAGGPYEQYF
TGCAGCGCAACCGGGGTAGCGGGAGGGCCTTACGAGCAGTACTTC
>TRBJ2-7|TRBD1|.|TRBV27
CASSLLGRDRVREQYF
TGTGCCAGCAGTTTATTAGGGCGGGACAGGGTCCGGGAGCAGTACTTC
>TRBJ2-1|TRBD2|.|TRBV7-3
CASSLNGESGRGYNEQFF
TGTGCCAGCAGCTTAAACGGGGAGAGCGGGAGAGGATACAATGAGCAGTTCTTC
>TRBJ2-2|TRBD2|.|TRBV2
CASSSGGTGELFF
TGTGCCAGCAGTTCGGGGGGCACCGGGGAGCTGTTTTTT
>TRBJ2-2|.|few|TRBV4-3
CASSQDRDGELFF
TGCGCCAGCAGCCAAGATCGGGACGGGGAGCTGTTTTTT
>TRBJ1-6|.|.|TRBV30
CAWIRRGEINSPLHF
TGTGCCTGGATTAGACGGGGGGAGATTAATTCACCCCTCCACTTT
>TRBJ2-7|TRBD2|.|TRBV5-6
CASSLTLAGYVEQYF
TGTGCCAGCAGCTTAACTTTAGCGGGATATGTCGAGCAGTACTTC
>TRBJ1-3|.|.|TRBV5-1
CASSWSNGNTIYF
TGCGCCAGCAGCTGGAGTAACGGAAACACCATATATTTT
>TRBJ1-6|TRBD1|.|TRBV10-2
CASSRQGHSPLHF
TGCGCCAGCAGCCGACAGGGGCATTCACCCCTCCACTTT
>TRBJ1-1|.|few|TRBV30
CALGGYTEAFF
TGTGCCTTGGGGGGGTACACTGAAGCTTTCTTT
>TRBJ2-7|.|once|TRBV28
CASSSGQRRSDEQYF
TGTGCCAGCAGTTCCGGACAGCGAAGATCCGACGAGCAGTACTTC
>TRBJ2-2|.|.|TRBV6-5
CASSYSRRQGTGELFF
TGTGCCAGCAGTTACTCGAGGCGGCAAGGAACCGGGGAGCTGTTTTTT
>TRBJ1-5|.|.|TRBV19
CAGRAENGGPQHF
TGTGCCGGACGAGCGGAGAACGGAGGGCCCCAGCATTTT
>TRBJ2-2|.|once|TRBV27
CASSTHQGVGNTGELFF
TGTGCCAGCAGCACGCATCAAGGGGTGGGGAACACCGGGGAGCTGTTTTTT